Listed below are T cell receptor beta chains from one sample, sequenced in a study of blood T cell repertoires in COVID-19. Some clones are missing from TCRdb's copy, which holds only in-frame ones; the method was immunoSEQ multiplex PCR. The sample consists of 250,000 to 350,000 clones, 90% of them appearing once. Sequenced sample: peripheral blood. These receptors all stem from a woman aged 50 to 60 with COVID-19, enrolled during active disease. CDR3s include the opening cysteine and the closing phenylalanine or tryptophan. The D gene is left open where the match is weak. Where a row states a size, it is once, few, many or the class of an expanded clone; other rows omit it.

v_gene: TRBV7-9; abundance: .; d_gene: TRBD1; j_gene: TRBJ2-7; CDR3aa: CASSYDRGYEQYF; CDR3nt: TGTGCCAGCAGCTATGACAGGGGTTACGAGCAGTACTTC
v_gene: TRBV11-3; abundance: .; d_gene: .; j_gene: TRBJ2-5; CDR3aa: CASSDRGKQETQYF; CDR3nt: TGTGCCAGCAGCGATCGGGGGAAACAAGAGACCCAGTACTTC
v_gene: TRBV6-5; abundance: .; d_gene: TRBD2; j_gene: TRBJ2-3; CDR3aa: CAGSGMGDTQYF; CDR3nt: TGTGCCGGCAGCGGGATGGGAGATACGCAGTATTTT
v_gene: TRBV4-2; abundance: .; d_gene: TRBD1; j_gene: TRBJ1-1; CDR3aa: CASRHPGQEAFF; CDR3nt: TGTGCCAGCCGTCACCCGGGACAGGAAGCTTTCTTT
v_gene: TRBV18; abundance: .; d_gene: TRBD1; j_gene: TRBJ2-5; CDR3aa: CASSSGTRGETQYF; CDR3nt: TGTGCCAGCTCTTCGGGGACCAGGGGGGAGACCCAGTACTTC
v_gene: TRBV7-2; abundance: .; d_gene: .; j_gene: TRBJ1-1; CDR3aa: CASSRGTNTEAFF; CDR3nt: TGTGCCAGCAGCCGGGGTACGAACACTGAAGCTTTCTTT
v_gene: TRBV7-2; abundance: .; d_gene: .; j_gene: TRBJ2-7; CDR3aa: CASSSGPSGSSYEQYF; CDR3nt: TGTGCCAGCAGCTCGGGGCCGAGCGGGTCTTCCTACGAGCAGTACTTC
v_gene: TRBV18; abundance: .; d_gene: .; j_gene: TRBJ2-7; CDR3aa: CASSPALRDSKQYF; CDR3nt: TGTGCCAGCTCACCAGCTCTGCGAGACAGTAAGCAGTACTTC
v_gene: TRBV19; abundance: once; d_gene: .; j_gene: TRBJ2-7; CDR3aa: CASSTGDLGSYEQYF; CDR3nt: TGTGCCAGTAGTACAGGGGATTTAGGCTCCTACGAGCAATACTTC
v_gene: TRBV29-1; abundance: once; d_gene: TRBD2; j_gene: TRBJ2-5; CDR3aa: CSVVGAGGGETQYF; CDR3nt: TGCAGCGTTGTAGGGGCGGGAGGAGGTGAGACCCAGTACTTC
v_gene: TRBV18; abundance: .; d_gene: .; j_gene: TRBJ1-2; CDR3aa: CASSPLEGDYGYTF; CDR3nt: TGTGCCAGCTCACCGCTAGAAGGGGATTATGGCTACACCTTC
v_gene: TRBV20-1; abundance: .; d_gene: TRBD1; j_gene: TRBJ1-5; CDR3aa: CSASGDSQPDQPQHF; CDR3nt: TGCAGTGCTAGTGGGGACAGTCAGCCAGATCAGCCCCAGCATTTT
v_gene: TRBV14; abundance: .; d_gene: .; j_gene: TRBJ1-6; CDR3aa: CASSQDNYFNSPLHF; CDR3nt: TGTGCCAGCAGCCAAGATAACTATTTTAATTCACCCCTCCACTTT
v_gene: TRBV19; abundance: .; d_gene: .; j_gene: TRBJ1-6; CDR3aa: CASGTRSYNSPLHF; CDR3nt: TGTGCCAGTGGTACTCGTTCCTATAATTCACCCCTCCACTTT
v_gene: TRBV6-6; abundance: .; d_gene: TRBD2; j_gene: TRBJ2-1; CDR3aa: CASSRDLAGGSSYNEQFF; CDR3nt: TGTGCCAGCAGTCGGGATCTAGCGGGAGGGAGCTCCTACAATGAGCAGTTCTTC
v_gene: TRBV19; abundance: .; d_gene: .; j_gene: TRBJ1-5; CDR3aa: CASTLEAESYSNQPQHF; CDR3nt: TGTGCCAGTACCCTAGAGGCAGAGAGCTATAGCAATCAGCCCCAGCATTTT
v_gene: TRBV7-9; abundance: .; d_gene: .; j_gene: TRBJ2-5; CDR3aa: CASSWTGTLETQYF; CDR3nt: TGTGCCAGCAGCTGGACTGGCACCCTGGAGACCCAGTACTTC
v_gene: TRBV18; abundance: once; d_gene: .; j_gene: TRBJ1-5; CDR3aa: CASSLQATARYQPQHF; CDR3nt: TGTGCCAGCTCACTACAGGCAACCGCGAGGTATCAGCCCCAGCATTTT
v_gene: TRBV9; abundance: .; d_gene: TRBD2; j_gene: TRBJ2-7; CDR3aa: CASSALAGAHEQYF; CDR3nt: TGTGCCAGCAGCGCACTAGCGGGAGCTCACGAGCAGTACTTC
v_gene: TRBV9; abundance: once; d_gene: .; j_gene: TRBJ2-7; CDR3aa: CASSVYPDSTYEQYF; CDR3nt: TGTGCCAGCAGCGTTTACCCGGACAGCACCTACGAGCAGTACTTC
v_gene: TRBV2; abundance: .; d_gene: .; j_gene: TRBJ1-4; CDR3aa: CAILRTDTNEKLFF; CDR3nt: TGTGCCATCCTAAGGACAGACACTAATGAAAAACTGTTTTTT
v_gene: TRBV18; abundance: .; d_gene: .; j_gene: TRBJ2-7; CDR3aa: CASSTGTTDYEQYF; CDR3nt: TGTGCCAGCTCAACCGGGACAACAGACTACGAGCAGTACTTC
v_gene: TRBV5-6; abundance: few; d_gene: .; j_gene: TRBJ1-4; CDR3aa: CASSPRGTNEKLFF; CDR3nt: TGTGCCAGCAGCCCCAGGGGAACTAATGAAAAACTGTTTTTT
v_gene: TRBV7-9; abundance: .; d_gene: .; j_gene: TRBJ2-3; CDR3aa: CASSLAGSGRTDTQYF; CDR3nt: TGTGCCAGCAGCTTAGCTGGGAGCGGGCGCACAGATACGCAGTATTTT
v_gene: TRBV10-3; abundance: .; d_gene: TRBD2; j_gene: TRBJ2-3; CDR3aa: CAISASSGLTDTQYF; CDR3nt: TGTGCCATCAGCGCCTCTAGCGGACTCACAGATACGCAGTATTTT
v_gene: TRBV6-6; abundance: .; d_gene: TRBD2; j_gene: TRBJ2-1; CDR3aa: CASSDPGLADNEQFF; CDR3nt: TGTGCCAGCAGTGATCCGGGACTAGCGGACAATGAGCAGTTCTTC